This note documents a single T cell receptor beta chain sequence. RNA transcripts were the template for amplifying TCR beta CDR3 regions. In the first-round RT-PCR of the TCR CDR3, the HTBI primer set was used. TCRdb processed the multiplex PCR reads anew with MiXCR; each CDR3 protein has one entry. The data show 400,000 to 550,000 distinct CDR3 sequences, about an eighth seen once. Germline CDR1 and CDR2: SGHAT and FQNNGV. Trimming removed 5 bases from V and 6 bases from J, with 9 bases in between. There are 12 residues in the CDR3. This entry is derived from a study of T cells in Graves' hyperthyroidism and ophthalmopathy. The definition of stable Graves' hyperthyroidism was no ophthalmopathy progression within 18 months.

V gene TRBV11-2 combines with J gene TRBJ2-3, with D uncertain. The material sequenced was blood. The origin of this receptor is a woman aged 18-35 years with Graves' hyperthyroidism. The CDR3 DNA follows: TGTGCCAGCAGCCCCCTTTTGGATACGCAGTATTTT. Its protein is CASSPLLDTQYF.